This entry is about one T cell receptor beta chain. This entry comes from a study of metastatic and nonmetastatic thyroid tumors. V shed 6 bases and J shed 2 bases, with 8 bases lying between them. This CDR3 comprises 13 residues. Thyroid surgery was performed in patients who had received no treatment beforehand. Through MiXCR, TCRdb re-clonotyped the PCR reads. Of approximately 44,000 clones listed, roughly 24% are singletons. This TCR derives from a female donor with papillary thyroid cancer or a benign thyroid nodule (not recorded which). Some clones in this sample may be carry-over from other donors' samples. The V call is TRBV12-3 or TRBV12-4, the J call TRBJ1-5; D gene unclear. Source material: tumor tissue. The CDR3 loop reads CASSYQGNQPQHF. The DNA for the CDR3 is TGTGCCAGCAGCTATCAGGGCAATCAGCCCCAGCATTTT.